These T cell receptor beta chains were read from a single sample in a study of immune cell composition in non-small cell lung cancer. TCRdb's copy holds only in-frame clones and misses some; the assay was immunoSEQ multiplex PCR. The table records more than 2,000 clones, roughly 82% of them present only once. The sample taken for sequencing was non-adjacent lung tissue. These receptors all stem from a human donor with non-small cell lung cancer. CDR3s include the opening cysteine and the closing phenylalanine or tryptophan. D genes are given only for firm matches. The size field is filled for only some rows; it gives once, few, many or a size class.

j_gene	v_gene	d_gene	abundance	CDR3aa	CDR3nt
TRBJ1-4	TRBV7-2	TRBD1	-	CASSKHAGQGAEKLFF	TGTGCCAGCAGCAAACACGCCGGACAGGGCGCTGAAAAACTGTTTTTT
TRBJ2-6	TRBV9	-	-	CASSPQGGGANVLTF	TGTGCCAGCAGCCCTCAGGGTGGGGGGGCCAACGTCCTGACTTTC
TRBJ2-2	TRBV7-2	TRBD2	-	CASSLRTSGSGATGELFF	TGTGCCAGCAGCTTAAGGACTAGCGGGAGTGGGGCCACCGGGGAGCTGTTTTTT
TRBJ2-3	TRBV6-8	-	-	CASSYVATIRTDTQYF	TGTGCCAGCAGTTACGTGGCAACAATCCGCACAGATACGCAGTATTTT
TRBJ2-2	TRBV19	TRBD2	-	CASSIDLSQAGKLFF	TGTGCCAGTAGTATAGATCTTAGCCAAGCGGGAAAGCTGTTTTTT
TRBJ2-5	TRBV7-8	-	-	CASSRNTGTQYF	TGTGCCAGCAGTCGGAACACAGGGACCCAGTACTTC
TRBJ1-5	TRBV6-6	TRBD1	once	CASSYSTGGSNQPQHF	TGTGCCAGCAGTTATTCGACAGGGGGTAGCAATCAGCCCCAGCATTTT
TRBJ2-2	TRBV4-2	TRBD2	once	CASSPFPSGRATGELFF	TGTGCCAGCAGCCCGTTCCCGAGCGGGAGGGCCACCGGGGAGCTGTTTTTT
TRBJ1-5	TRBV7-9	-	few	CASSPDRMDQPQHF	TGTGCCAGCAGCCCAGACAGGATGGATCAGCCCCAGCATTTT
TRBJ1-6	TRBV5-1	-	-	CASSLGTLVSSYNSPLHF	TGCGCCAGCAGCTTGGGGACTTTGGTCAGCTCCTATAATTCACCCCTCCACTTT
TRBJ1-6	TRBV9	-	-	CASSASGQLNSPLHF	TGTGCCAGCAGCGCATCCGGACAGCTTAATTCACCCCTCCACTTT
TRBJ2-2	TRBV30	TRBD1	-	CAWRVGQGDTGELFF	TGTGCCTGGAGAGTGGGACAGGGGGACACCGGGGAGCTGTTTTTT
TRBJ2-1	TRBV6-1	TRBD2	-	CASSVALTSGTEQFF	TGTGCCAGCAGTGTAGCCCTAACTAGCGGGACGGAGCAGTTCTTC
TRBJ2-7	TRBV7-8	-	-	CASSLGASLRFISSYEQYF	TGTGCCAGCAGCTTAGGGGCCAGCCTAAGGTTCATAAGCTCCTACGAGCAGTACTTC
TRBJ1-2	TRBV28	-	-	CASSLQNYGYTF	TGTGCCAGCAGTTTACAAAACTATGGCTACACCTTC
TRBJ2-7	TRBV7-8	TRBD1	-	CASSPRPGQLSYEQYF	TGTGCCAGCAGCCCCCGCCCGGGACAGCTAAGTTACGAGCAGTACTTC